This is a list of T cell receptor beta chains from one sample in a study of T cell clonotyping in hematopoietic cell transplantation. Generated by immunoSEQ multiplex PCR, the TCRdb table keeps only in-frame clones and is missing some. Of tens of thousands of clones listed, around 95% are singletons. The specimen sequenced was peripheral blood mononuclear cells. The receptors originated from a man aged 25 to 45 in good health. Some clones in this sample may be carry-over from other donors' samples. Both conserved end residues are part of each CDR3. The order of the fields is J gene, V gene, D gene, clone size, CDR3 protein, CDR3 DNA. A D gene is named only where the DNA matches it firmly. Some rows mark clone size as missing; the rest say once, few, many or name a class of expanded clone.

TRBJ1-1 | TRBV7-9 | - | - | CASSPGLNTEAFF | TGTGCCAGCAGCCCGGGACTTAACACTGAAGCTTTCTTT
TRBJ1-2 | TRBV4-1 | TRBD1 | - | CASSQAQGALGYTF | TGCGCCAGCAGCCAGGCACAGGGGGCGCTTGGCTACACCTTC
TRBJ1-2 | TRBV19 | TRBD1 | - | CASSGNRGRGYGYTF | TGTGCCAGTAGTGGTAACAGGGGGAGAGGATATGGCTACACCTTC
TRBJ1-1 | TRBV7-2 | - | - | CASSFKSEAFF | TGTGCCAGCAGCTTTAAATCTGAAGCTTTCTTT
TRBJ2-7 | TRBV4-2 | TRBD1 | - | CASSQSGQGAFEQYF | TGTGCCAGCAGCCAATCGGGACAGGGGGCGTTCGAGCAGTACTTC
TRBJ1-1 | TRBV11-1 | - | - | CASSSSGGLDTEAFF | TGTGCCAGCAGCTCCTCGGGGGGGCTTGACACTGAAGCTTTCTTT
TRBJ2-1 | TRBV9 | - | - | CASSLLSAYNEQFF | TGTGCCAGCAGCCTCCTCTCGGCCTACAATGAGCAGTTCTTC
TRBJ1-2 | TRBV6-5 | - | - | CASSYSDRGLGYTF | TGTGCCAGCAGTTACTCGGACAGAGGCCTTGGCTACACCTTC
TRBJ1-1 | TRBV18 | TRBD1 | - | CASSPGQGAEAFF | TGTGCCAGCTCACCGGGACAGGGGGCTGAAGCTTTCTTT
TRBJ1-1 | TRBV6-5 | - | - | CASSYSISTNTEAFF | TGTGCCAGCAGTTACTCCATATCGACTAACACTGAAGCTTTCTTT
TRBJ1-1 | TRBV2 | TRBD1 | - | CASRYRGMNTEAFF | TGTGCCAGCAGATACAGGGGAATGAACACTGAAGCTTTCTTT
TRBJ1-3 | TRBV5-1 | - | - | CASSPSAAEPLSGNTIYF | TGCGCCAGCAGCCCATCTGCGGCAGAGCCGCTCTCTGGAAACACCATATATTTT
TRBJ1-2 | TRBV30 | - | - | CAWSVQAGGNYGYTF | TGTGCCTGGAGTGTACAGGCGGGGGGGAACTATGGCTACACCTTC
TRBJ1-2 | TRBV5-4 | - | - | CAFEEHRRGSYGYTF | TGTGCCTTCGAGGAACACCGAAGGGGCAGCTATGGCTACACCTTC
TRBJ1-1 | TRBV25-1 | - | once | CASSALNMNTEAFF | TGTGCCAGCAGTGCACTAAACATGAACACTGAAGCTTTCTTT
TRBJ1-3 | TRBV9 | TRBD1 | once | CASSPQPGQGALATGNTIYF | TGTGCCAGCAGCCCACAACCGGGACAGGGGGCTTTAGCAACTGGAAACACCATATATTTT
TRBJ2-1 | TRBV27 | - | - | CASSTGLNSYNEQFF | TGTGCCAGCAGTACGGGCCTCAACTCCTACAATGAGCAGTTCTTC
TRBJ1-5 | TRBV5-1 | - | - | CASSLGDREGNQPQHF | TGCGCCAGCAGCTTGGGGGATAGGGAGGGCAATCAGCCCCAGCATTTT
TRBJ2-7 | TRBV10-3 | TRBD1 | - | CAISGPGQGLSPYEQYF | TGTGCCATCAGTGGACCGGGACAGGGCCTCAGCCCCTACGAGCAGTACTTC
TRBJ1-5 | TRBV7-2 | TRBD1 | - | CASSLETGRPQHF | TGTGCCAGCAGCCTGGAGACAGGGAGGCCCCAGCATTTT
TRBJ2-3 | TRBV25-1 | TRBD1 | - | CASSRPGTGTDTQYF | TGTGCCAGCAGTCGACCCGGGACAGGGACAGATACGCAGTATTTT
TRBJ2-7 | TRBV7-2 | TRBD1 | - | CASSLQGTGASEQYF | TGTGCCAGCAGCTTACAGGGGACAGGAGCCTCCGAGCAGTACTTC
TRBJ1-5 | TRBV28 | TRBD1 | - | CASSLIGQGDYQPQHF | TGTGCCAGCAGTTTGATTGGACAGGGGGATTACCAGCCCCAGCATTTT
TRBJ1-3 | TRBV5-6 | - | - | CASSLGASGNTIYF | TGTGCCAGCAGCTTGGGAGCCTCTGGAAACACCATATATTTT
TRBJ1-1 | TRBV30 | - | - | CAWRALGPSGGGEAFF | TGTGCCTGGAGAGCTCTTGGGCCGTCGGGGGGAGGAGAAGCTTTCTTT